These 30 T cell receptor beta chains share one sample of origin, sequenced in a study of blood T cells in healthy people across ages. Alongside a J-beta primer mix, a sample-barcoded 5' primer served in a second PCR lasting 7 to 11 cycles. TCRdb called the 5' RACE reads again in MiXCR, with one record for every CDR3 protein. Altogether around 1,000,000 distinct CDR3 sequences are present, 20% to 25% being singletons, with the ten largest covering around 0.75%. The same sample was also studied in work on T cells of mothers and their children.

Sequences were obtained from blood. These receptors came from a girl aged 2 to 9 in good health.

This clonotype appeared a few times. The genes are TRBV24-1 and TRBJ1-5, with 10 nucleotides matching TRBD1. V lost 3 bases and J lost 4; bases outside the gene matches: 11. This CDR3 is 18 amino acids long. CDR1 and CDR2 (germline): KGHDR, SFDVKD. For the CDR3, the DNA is TGTGCCACCAGTGATGGGGGGACAGGGGATTTATGGAATCAGCCCCAGCATTTT. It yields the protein CATSDGGTGDLWNQPQHF.

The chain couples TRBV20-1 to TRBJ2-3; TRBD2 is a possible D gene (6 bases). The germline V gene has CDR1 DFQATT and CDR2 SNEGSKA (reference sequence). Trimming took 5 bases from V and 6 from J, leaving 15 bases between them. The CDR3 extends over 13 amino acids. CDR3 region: CSAPADLADTQYF. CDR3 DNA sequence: TGCAGTGCTCCTGCAGACCTAGCGGATACGCAGTATTTT.

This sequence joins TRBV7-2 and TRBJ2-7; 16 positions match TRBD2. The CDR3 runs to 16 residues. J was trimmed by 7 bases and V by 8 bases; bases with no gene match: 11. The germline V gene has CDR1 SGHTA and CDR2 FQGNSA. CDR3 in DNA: TGTGCCAGCGCCCCGGGACTAGCGGGGGGGCTGCGTGAGCAGTACTTC. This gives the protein CASAPGLAGGLREQYF.

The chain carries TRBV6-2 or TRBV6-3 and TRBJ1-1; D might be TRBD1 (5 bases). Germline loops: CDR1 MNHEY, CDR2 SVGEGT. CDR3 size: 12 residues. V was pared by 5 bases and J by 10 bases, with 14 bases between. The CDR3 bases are TGTGCCAGCAGTAGCCCAGGGAGAGGAGCTTTCTTT. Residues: CASSSPGRGAFF.

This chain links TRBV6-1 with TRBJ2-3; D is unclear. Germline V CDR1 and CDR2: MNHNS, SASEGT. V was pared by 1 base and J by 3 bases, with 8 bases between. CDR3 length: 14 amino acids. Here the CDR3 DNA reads TGTGCCAGCAGTGAAGACGTGGAAACAGATACGCAGTATTTT. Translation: CASSEDVETDTQYF.

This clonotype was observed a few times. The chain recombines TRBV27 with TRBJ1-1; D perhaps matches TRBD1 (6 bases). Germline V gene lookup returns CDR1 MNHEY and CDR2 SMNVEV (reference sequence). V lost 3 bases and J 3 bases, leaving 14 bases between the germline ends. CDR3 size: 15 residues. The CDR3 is CASSFMGAGYTEAFF. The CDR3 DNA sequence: TGTGCCAGCAGTTTTATGGGGGCCGGGTACACTGAAGCTTTCTTT.

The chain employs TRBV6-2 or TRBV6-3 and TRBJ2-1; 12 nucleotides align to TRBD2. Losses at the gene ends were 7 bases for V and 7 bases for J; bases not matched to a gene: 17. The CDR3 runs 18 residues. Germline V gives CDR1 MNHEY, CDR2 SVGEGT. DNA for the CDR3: TGTGCCAGCACCCTCATCTCCGGGACTAGCGGGCTTCGGAATGAGCAGTTCTTC. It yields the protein CASTLISGTSGLRNEQFF.

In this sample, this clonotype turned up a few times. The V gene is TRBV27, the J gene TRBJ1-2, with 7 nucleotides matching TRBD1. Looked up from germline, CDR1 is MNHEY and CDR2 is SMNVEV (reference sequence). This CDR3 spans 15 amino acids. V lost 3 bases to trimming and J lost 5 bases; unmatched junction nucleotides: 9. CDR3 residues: CASSLGPGTAYGYTF. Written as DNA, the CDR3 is TGTGCCAGCAGTTTGGGGCCCGGGACAGCTTATGGCTACACCTTC.

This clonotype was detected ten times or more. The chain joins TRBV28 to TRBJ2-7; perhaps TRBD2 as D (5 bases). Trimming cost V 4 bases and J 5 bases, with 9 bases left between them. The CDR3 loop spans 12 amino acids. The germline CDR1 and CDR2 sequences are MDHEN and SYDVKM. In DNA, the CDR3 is TGTGCCAGCAGTTCGACCGGGGACGAGCAGTACTTC. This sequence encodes CASSSTGDEQYF.

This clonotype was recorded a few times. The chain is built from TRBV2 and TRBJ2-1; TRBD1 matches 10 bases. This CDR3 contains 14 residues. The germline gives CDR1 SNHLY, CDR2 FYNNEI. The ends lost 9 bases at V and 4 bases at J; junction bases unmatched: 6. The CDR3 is CASIRDRGYNEQFF. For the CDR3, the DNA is TGTGCCAGTATCCGGGACAGGGGATACAATGAGCAGTTCTTC. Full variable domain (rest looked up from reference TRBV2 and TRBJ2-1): EPEVTQTPSHQVTQMGQEVILRCVPISNHLYFYWYRQILGQKVEFLVSFYNNEISEKSEIFDDQFSVERPDGSNFTLKIRSTKLEDSAMYFCASIRDRGYNEQFFGPGTRLTVL.

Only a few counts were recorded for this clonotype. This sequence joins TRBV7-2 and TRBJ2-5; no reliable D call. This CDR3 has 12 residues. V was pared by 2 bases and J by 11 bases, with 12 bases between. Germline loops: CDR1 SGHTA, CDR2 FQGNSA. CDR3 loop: CASSLSVEEQYF. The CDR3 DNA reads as TGTGCCAGCAGCTTATCGGTGGAAGAGCAGTACTTC.

For the CDR3, the DNA is TGTGCCAGCAGCGTAGATCTGGGGGACTATGGCTACACCTTC. Encoded protein: CASSVDLGDYGYTF. The chain employs TRBV9 and TRBJ1-2; D may be TRBD1 (5 bases). Germline CDR1 and CDR2: SGDLS and YYNGEE. Deletions cut 0 bases from V and 3 bases from J, with 9 bases between. This CDR3 contains 14 residues.

Here the CDR3 DNA reads TGTGCCAGCAGCCTGACGTTACTAGTTTATGGGAATGAGCAGTTCTTC. Its protein product is CASSLTLLVYGNEQFF. This chain connects TRBV5-5 to TRBJ2-1; perhaps TRBD2 as D (5 bases). The CDR3 totals 16 residues. V gave up 4 bases and J gave up 7 bases, with 21 bases separating them. Germline lookup yields CDR1 SGHKS and CDR2 YYEKEE (reference sequence).

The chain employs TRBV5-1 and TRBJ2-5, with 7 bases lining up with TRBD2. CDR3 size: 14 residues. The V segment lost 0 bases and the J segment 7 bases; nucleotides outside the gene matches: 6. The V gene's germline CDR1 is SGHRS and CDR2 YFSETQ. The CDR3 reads CASSLGPGEGTQYF. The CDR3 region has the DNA TGCGCCAGCAGCTTGGGCCCCGGGGAGGGGACCCAGTACTTC. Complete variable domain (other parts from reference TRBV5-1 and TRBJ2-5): KAGVTQTPRYLIKTRGQQVTLSCSPISGHRSVSWYQQTPGQGLQFLFEYFSETQRNKGNFPGRFSGRQFSNSRSEMNVSTLELGDSALYLCASSLGPGEGTQYFGPGTRLLVL.

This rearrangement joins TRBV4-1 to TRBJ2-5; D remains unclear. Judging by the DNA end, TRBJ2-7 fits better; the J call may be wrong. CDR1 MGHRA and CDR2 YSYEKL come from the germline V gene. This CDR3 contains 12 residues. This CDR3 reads CASSQEWNEQYF. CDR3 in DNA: TGCGCCAGCAGCCAAGAATGGAACGAGCAGTACTTC.

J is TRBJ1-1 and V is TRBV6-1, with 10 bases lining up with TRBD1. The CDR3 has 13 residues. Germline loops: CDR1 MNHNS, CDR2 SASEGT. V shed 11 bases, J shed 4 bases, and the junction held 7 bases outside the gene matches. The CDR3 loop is CAVRRTGGTEAFF. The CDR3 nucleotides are TGTGCCGTTCGTCGGACAGGGGGCACTGAAGCTTTCTTT.

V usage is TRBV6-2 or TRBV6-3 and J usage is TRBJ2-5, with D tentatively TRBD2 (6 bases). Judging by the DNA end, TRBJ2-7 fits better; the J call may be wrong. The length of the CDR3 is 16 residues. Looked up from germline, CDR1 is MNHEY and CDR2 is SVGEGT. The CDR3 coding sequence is TGTGCCAGCAGTTATTACTTGCGGGATAGGACCTACGAGCAGTACTTC. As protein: CASSYYLRDRTYEQYF.

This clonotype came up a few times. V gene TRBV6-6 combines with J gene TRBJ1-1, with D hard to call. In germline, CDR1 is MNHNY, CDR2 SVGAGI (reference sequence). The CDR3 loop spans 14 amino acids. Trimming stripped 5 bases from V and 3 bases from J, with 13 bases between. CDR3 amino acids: CASSPDLGDTEAFF. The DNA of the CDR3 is TGTGCCAGCAGTCCGGACCTTGGAGACACTGAAGCTTTCTTT.

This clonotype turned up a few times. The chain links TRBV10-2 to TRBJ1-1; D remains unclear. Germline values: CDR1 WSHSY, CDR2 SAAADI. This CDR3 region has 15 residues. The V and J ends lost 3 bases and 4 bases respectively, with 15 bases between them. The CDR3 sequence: CASSDSRQRVTEAFF. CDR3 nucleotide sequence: TGCGCCAGCAGTGATTCCAGACAAAGAGTCACTGAAGCTTTCTTT.

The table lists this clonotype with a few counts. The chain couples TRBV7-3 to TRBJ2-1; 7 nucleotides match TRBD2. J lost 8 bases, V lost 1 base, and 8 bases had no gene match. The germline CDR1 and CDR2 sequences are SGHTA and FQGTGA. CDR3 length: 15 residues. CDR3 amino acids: CASSLRLADLDEQFF. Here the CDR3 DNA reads TGTGCCAGCAGCTTAAGACTAGCCGACCTAGATGAGCAGTTCTTC.

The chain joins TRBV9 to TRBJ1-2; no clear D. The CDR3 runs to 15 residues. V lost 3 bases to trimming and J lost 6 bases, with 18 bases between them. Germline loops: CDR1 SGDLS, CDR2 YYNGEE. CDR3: CASSAPPSARHGYTF. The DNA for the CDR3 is TGTGCCAGCAGCGCGCCGCCCTCAGCCCGGCATGGCTACACCTTC.

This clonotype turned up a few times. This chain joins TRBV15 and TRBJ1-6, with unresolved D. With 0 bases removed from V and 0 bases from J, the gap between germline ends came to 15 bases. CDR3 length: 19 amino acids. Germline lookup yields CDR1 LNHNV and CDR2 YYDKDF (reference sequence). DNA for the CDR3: TGTGCCACCAGCAGAGAAACGGCCGATCTTAGCTCCTATAATTCACCCCTCCACTTT. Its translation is CATSRETADLSSYNSPLHF.

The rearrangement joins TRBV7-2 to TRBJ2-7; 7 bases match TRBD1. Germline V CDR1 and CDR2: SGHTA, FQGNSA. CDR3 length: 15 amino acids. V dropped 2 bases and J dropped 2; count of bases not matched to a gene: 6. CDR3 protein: CASSLSGTAAYEQYF. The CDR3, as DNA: TGTGCCAGCAGCTTATCCGGGACAGCCGCCTACGAGCAGTACTTC.

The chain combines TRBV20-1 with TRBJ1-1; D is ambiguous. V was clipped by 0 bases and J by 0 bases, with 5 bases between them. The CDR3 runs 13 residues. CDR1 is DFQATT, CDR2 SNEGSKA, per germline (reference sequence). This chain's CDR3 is CSARDAVNTEAFF. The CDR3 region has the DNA TGCAGTGCTAGAGATGCAGTGAACACTGAAGCTTTCTTT.

CDR3: CASSEYGGTPLHF. The CDR3 nucleotides are TGTGCCAGCAGTGAGTACGGGGGTACACCCCTCCACTTT. The chain uses TRBV25-1 and TRBJ1-6; tentatively, D is TRBD1 (5 bases). CDR1 and CDR2 from the germline V gene are MGHDK and SYGVNS. The CDR3 is made up of 13 amino acids. Between the trimmed V and J ends, which lost 3 bases and 11 bases, there was a span of 11 bases.

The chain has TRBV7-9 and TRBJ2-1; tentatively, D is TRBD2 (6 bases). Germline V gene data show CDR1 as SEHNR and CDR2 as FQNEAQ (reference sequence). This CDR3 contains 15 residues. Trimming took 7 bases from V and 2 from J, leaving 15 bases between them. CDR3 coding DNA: TGTGCCAGCACGCACGGAGGGGCGACCTACAATGAGCAGTTCTTC. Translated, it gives CASTHGGATYNEQFF.

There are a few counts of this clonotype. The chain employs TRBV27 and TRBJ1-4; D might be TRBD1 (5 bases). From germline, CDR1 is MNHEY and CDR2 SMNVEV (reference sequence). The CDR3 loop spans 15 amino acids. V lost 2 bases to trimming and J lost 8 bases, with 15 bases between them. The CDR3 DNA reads TGTGCCAGCAGTTTAAAAGGACCGAAGGGGGAAAAACTGTTTTTT. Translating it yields CASSLKGPKGEKLFF. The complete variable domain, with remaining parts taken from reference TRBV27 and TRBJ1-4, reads EAQVTQNPRYLITVTGKKLTVTCSQNMNHEYMSWYRQDPGLGLRQIYYSMNVEVTDKGDVPEGYKVSRKEKRNFPLILESPSPNQTSLYFCASSLKGPKGEKLFFGSGTQLSVL.

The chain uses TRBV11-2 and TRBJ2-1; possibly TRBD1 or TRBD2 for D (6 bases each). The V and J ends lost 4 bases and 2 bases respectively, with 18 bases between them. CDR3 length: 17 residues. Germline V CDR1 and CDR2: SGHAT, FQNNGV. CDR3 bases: TGTGCCAGCAGCTCGGTCTCTGGGGGGCGCGCCTACAATGAGCAGTTCTTC. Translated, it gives CASSSVSGGRAYNEQFF.

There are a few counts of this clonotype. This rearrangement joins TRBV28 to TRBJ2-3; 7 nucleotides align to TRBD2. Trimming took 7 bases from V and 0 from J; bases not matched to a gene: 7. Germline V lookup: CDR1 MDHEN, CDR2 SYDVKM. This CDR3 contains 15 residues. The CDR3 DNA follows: TGTGCCAGCACTCCTCTAGCGGATAGCACAGATACGCAGTATTTT. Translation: CASTPLADSTDTQYF.

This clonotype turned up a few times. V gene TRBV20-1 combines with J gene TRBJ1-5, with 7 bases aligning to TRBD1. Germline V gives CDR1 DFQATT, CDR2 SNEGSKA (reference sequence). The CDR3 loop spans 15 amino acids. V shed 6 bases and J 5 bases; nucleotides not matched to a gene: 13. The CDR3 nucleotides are TGCAGTGCCTCCTACCGTGGACAGGAGGATCAGCCCCAGCATTTT. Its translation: CSASYRGQEDQPQHF.